This T cell receptor (beta chain) was obtained from a study of blood T cells in healthy people across ages. Whole-study findings and limits: It was found that TCR beta diversity correlated strongly with the percentage of naive T cells.

Through a sample-barcoded 5' primer and a J-beta primer mix, a second PCR was run for roughly 6 to 12 cycles. TCRdb re-called the 5' RACE reads with MiXCR, one entry per CDR3 protein. The data show some 880,000 distinct CDR3 sequences, around 36% seen once. This clonotype was picked up many times. Antigen specificity is unknown. There are 14 residues in the CDR3. With 5 bases removed from V and 6 bases from J, the gap between germline ends came to 18 bases. CDR1 SGHRS and CDR2 YFSETQ come from the germline V gene. The sequencing input was blood. The sequence derives from a man between 18 and 35 years old in good health. This chain connects TRBV5-1 to TRBJ2-7; D is tentatively TRBD1 or TRBD2 (5 bases each). CDR3 region: CASSMGTEVSEQYF. The CDR3 region has the DNA TGCGCCAGCAGTATGGGGACGGAAGTGTCCGAGCAGTACTTC. Based on the CDR3 plus reference TRBV5-1 and TRBJ2-7, the full variable domain is KAGVTQTPRYLIKTRGQQVTLSCSPISGHRSVSWYQQTPGQGLQFLFEYFSETQRNKGNFPGRFSGRQFSNSRSEMNVSTLELGDSALYLCASSMGTEVSEQYFGPGTRLTVT.